This T cell receptor beta chain derives from a study of blood T cells in healthy people across ages. This CDR3 is 16 amino acids long. Germline V gene lookup returns CDR1 MNHEY and CDR2 SVGAGI. Trimming at V came to 0 bases and at J to 4 bases, leaving 5 bases not matched to a gene. This clonotype occurred a few times. Next came a second PCR, run for about 6 to 12 cycles, which used a sample-barcoded 5' primer along with a J-beta primer mix. TCRdb re-derived calls from the 5' RACE reads in MiXCR, one entry per CDR3 protein. The sample carries about 720,000 distinct CDR3 sequences, 25% recorded once. In addition, the sample was reused for a study of T cells of mothers and their children.

The sequencing sample was made of blood. V is TRBV6-5 and J is TRBJ2-3, with TRBD2 identical over 9 bases. The receptor was isolated from a boy between 10 and 17 years old in good health. CDR3 nucleotide sequence: TGTGCCAGCAGTTACTCTAGCGGGAGAGGCGCAGATACGCAGTATTTT. Translation gives CASSYSSGRGADTQYF.